The 30 T cell receptor beta chains below all came from one sample that was sequenced in a study of blood T cell repertoires in COVID-19. Profiled with immunoSEQ multiplex PCR; TCRdb holds only in-frame clones, not every one. The sample records about 67,000 clones, around 85% being singletons. Sequenced input: peripheral blood. These receptors were collected from a woman older than 75 with acute or convalescent COVID-19.

The chain recombines TRBV19 with TRBJ1-4; D is unclear. This CDR3 has 14 residues. Germline V gene sequence: CDR1 LNHDA, CDR2 SQIVND (reference sequence). The germline V and J ends were trimmed by 9 bases and 0 bases, with 11 bases remaining between them. The CDR3 region is CASKREATNEKLFF. The CDR3 DNA reads as TGTGCCAGCAAAAGGGAGGCAACTAATGAAAAACTGTTTTTT.

The gene calls are TRBV5-6 and TRBJ1-3; the D is unclear. The CDR3 runs to 14 residues. Germline lookup yields CDR1 SGHDT and CDR2 YYEEEE. V was shortened by 0 bases and J by 7 bases, with 11 bases between the two germline ends. The CDR3 DNA is TGTGCCAGCAGCTTGGCTCTCTTGGAGAACACCATATATTTT. Translation: CASSLALLENTIYF. The complete variable domain, with remaining parts taken from reference TRBV5-6 and TRBJ1-3, reads DAGVTQSPTHLIKTRGQQVTLRCSPKSGHDTVSWYQQALGQGPQFIFQYYEEEERQRGNFPDRFSGHQFPNYSSELNVNALLLGDSALYLCASSLALLENTIYFGEGSWLTVV.

CDR3 region: CASSLVGGLTEAFF. The CDR3 bases are TGTGCCAGCAGTTTAGTTGGGGGCCTGACTGAAGCTTTCTTT. The chain couples TRBV28 to TRBJ1-1; perhaps TRBD1 as D (6 bases). This CDR3 is 14 amino acids long. Germline V gene lookup returns CDR1 MDHEN and CDR2 SYDVKM. Trimming shortened V by 2 bases and J by 5 bases, and 12 bases separated the two germline ends. Full variable domain (remainder filled in from reference TRBV28 and TRBJ1-1): DVKVTQSSRYLVKRTGEKVFLECVQDMDHENMFWYRQDPGLGLRLIYFSYDVKMKEKGDIPEGYSVSREKKERFSLILESASTNQTSMYLCASSLVGGLTEAFFGQGTRLTVV.

This clone was picked up one time. DNA for the CDR3: TGTGCCTGGACTCCGCTCGGGAACACCGGGGAGCTGTTTTTT. Translated, it gives CAWTPLGNTGELFF. The chain combines TRBV30 with TRBJ2-2, with D unclear. Trimming took 4 bases from V and 1 from J, leaving 10 bases between them. CDR3 length equals 14 residues. Germline assignment: CDR1 GTSNPN and CDR2 SVGIG (reference sequence).

This clone was counted once. The chain joins TRBV28 to TRBJ1-1, with D hard to call. V lost 9 bases and J 6 bases, leaving 23 bases between the germline ends. Germline V gives CDR1 MDHEN, CDR2 SYDVKM. This CDR3 has 15 amino acids. CDR3 in amino acids: CASRGGAGVTAEAFF. The CDR3 DNA follows: TGTGCCAGTCGCGGAGGCGCCGGGGTAACCGCTGAAGCTTTCTTT.

This clone showed up just a few times. This chain joins TRBV7-2 and TRBJ1-5; unclear D gene. The CDR3 totals 13 residues. Trimming left V 3 bases short and J 11 bases short, with 14 bases between. Germline V gives CDR1 SGHTA, CDR2 FQGNSA. The CDR3 sequence is CASSLDLTAAQHF. In nucleotides, the CDR3 is TGTGCCAGCAGCTTGGATCTTACCGCGGCCCAGCATTTT.

This clone has a single count. The rearrangement links TRBV30 to TRBJ1-3; tentatively, D is TRBD1 (6 bases). The CDR3 loop spans 14 amino acids. Trimming stripped 4 bases from V and 0 bases from J, with 10 bases between. The germline CDR1 and CDR2 sequences are GTSNPN and SVGIG (reference sequence). The CDR3 DNA reads as TGTGCCTGGACAACAGGGTTCTCTGGAAACACCATATATTTT. It codes for CAWTTGFSGNTIYF.

This clone occurred a few times. CDR3 bases: TGCGCCAGCAGCTTGGACAGGGGCACTGAAGCTTTCTTT. Encoded protein: CASSLDRGTEAFF. This sequence joins TRBV5-1 and TRBJ1-1; TRBD1 matches at 7 bases. CDR1 is SGHRS and CDR2 is YFSETQ in the germline V gene. V lost 0 bases, J lost 4 bases, and 0 bases stayed unmatched. This CDR3 spans 13 amino acids.

This clone was detected a few times. V usage is TRBV28 and J usage is TRBJ1-2; no firm D call. V was trimmed by 6 bases and J by 4 bases, leaving 12 bases between them. The CDR3 runs 13 residues. Germline CDR1 MDHEN, CDR2 SYDVKM. Written as DNA, the CDR3 is TGTGCCAGCAGAAACGGACTCGCCTATGGCTACACCTTC. Encoded protein: CASRNGLAYGYTF.

Points on this clone: One end of the junction is discordant with germline, which a read error may explain. J is TRBJ1-2 and V is TRBV27; weak D call: TRBD1 (5 bases). Germline assignment: CDR1 MNHEY and CDR2 SMNVEV (reference sequence). The CDR3 runs 14 residues. DNA of the CDR3: TGTGCCAGCAGATTATCGGGGGGTATCGATGGCTACACCTTC. As protein: CASRLSGGIDGYTF.

The chain combines TRBV7-2 with TRBJ2-4; weak D call: TRBD2 (5 bases). The CDR3 is made up of 16 amino acids. Trimming shortened V by 1 base and J by 2 bases, and 12 bases separated the two germline ends. CDR1 and CDR2 from the germline V gene are SGHTA and FQGNSA. CDR3 loop: CASSLVGSDTKNIQYF. CDR3 sequence (DNA): TGTGCCAGCAGCTTAGTTGGTAGCGATACCAAAAACATTCAGTACTTC.

The V call is TRBV7-2, the J call TRBJ2-5, with 7 bases matching TRBD2. Germline assignment: CDR1 SGHTA and CDR2 FQGNSA. The J segment lost 2 bases and the V segment lost 3 bases, leaving 3 bases of the junction unmatched. The CDR3 has 14 residues. The CDR3 protein is CASSFSGPQETQYF. The DNA for the CDR3 is TGTGCCAGCAGCTTTAGCGGGCCGCAAGAGACCCAGTACTTC.

The chain is built from TRBV30 and TRBJ1-2; a possible D gene is TRBD1 (5 bases). The V end lost 8 bases, the J end lost 7 bases, and 11 bases lay between the germline ends. In germline, CDR1 is GTSNPN, CDR2 SVGIG (reference sequence). This CDR3 contains 10 residues. CDR3 amino acids: CAVGVVGYTF. For the CDR3, the DNA is TGTGCCGTAGGGGTGGTTGGCTACACCTTC. The full variable domain, in which reference TRBV30 and TRBJ1-2 provide the parts outside the CDR3, is SQTIHQWPATLVQPVGSPLSLECTVEGTSNPNLYWYRQAAGRGLQLLFYSVGIGQISSEVPQNLSASRPQDRQFILSSKKLLLSDSGFYLCAVGVVGYTFGSGTRLTVV.

This sequence joins TRBV9 and TRBJ1-6, with TRBD1 as a possible D gene (6 bases). The CDR3 is 16 residues long. Trimming took 5 bases from V and 8 from J, leaving 20 bases between them. CDR1 and CDR2 from the germline V gene are SGDLS and YYNGEE. The CDR3 region is CASSEAGTGIDSPLHF. CDR3 nucleotides: TGTGCCAGCAGTGAAGCCGGAACAGGGATCGATTCACCCCTCCACTTT.

V gene TRBV28 combines with J gene TRBJ1-5; TRBD1 agrees at 7 bases. The CDR3 loop spans 19 amino acids. From germline, CDR1 is MDHEN and CDR2 SYDVKM. Trimming removed 3 bases from V and 6 bases from J; junction bases left unmatched: 20. The CDR3 region has the DNA TGTGCCAGCAGTTTCTATGACAGGGTGACGATCAACGGGGTTCAGCCCCAGCATTTT. It specifies CASSFYDRVTINGVQPQHF.

This chain links TRBV27 with TRBJ2-4; the match to TRBD1 covers 8 bases. This CDR3 has 14 amino acids. Looked up from germline, CDR1 is MNHEY and CDR2 is SMNVEV (reference sequence). V lost 5 bases, J lost 9 bases, and 9 bases stayed unmatched. CDR3 sequence (DNA): TGTGCCAGCAGTCCCAACGACAGGGGTGGCATTCAGTACTTC. This encodes CASSPNDRGGIQYF.

This chain connects TRBV29-1 to TRBJ2-5; 8 bases align to TRBD1. V lost 3 bases, J lost 7 bases, and 10 bases stayed unmatched. CDR1 and CDR2 (germline): SQVTM, ANQGSEA. The CDR3 totals 14 residues. As DNA, the CDR3 is TGCAGCGTTGACCGGACAGGGCTAGAAGCGACCCAGTACTTC. Its protein is CSVDRTGLEATQYF.

This chain uses TRBV5-1 with TRBJ2-5, with D perhaps TRBD2 (5 bases). In germline, CDR1 is SGHRS, CDR2 YFSETQ. CDR3 length equals 13 residues. V dropped 4 bases and J dropped 2 bases, with 9 bases sitting between them. The CDR3 DNA follows: TGCGCCAGCAGCACCGGGATTCAAGAGACCCAGTACTTC. This sequence encodes CASSTGIQETQYF.

The chain's CDR3 is CASSEARTVTDTQYF. In DNA form, the CDR3 reads TGTGCCAGCAGTGAAGCTAGGACAGTTACAGATACGCAGTATTTT. This rearrangement joins TRBV6-1 to TRBJ2-3; weak D call: TRBD1 (6 bases). CDR1 is MNHNS, CDR2 SASEGT, per germline. V was shortened by 0 bases and J by 3 bases, with 10 bases between the two germline ends. The CDR3 contains 15 residues.

The chain combines TRBV7-2 with TRBJ2-7; D is perhaps TRBD2 (6 bases). CDR3 length equals 17 residues. The germline V and J ends were trimmed by 5 bases and 2 bases, with 22 bases remaining between them. The germline V gene encodes CDR1 SGHTA and CDR2 FQGNSA. CDR3 DNA: TGTGCCAGCAGCCCCGTCACCGGAGGGACTCAGACCTACGAGCAGTACTTC. Translated, it gives CASSPVTGGTQTYEQYF.

V usage is TRBV6-5 and J usage is TRBJ2-7, with 7 nucleotides matching TRBD2. CDR1 and CDR2 from the germline V gene are MNHEY and SVGAGI. The CDR3 is 14 amino acids. The V gene end was trimmed by 2 bases and the J gene end by 4 bases; junction bases not matched to a gene: 5. CDR3 amino acids: CASSYGPGGYEQYF. The CDR3 DNA reads as TGTGCCAGCAGTTACGGTCCGGGAGGATACGAGCAGTACTTC.

The chain links TRBV5-1 to TRBJ1-4; 8 bases are shared with TRBD1. This CDR3 region has 18 residues. The germline CDR1 and CDR2 sequences are SGHRS and YFSETQ. The J segment lost 0 bases and the V segment lost 4 bases, leaving 11 bases of the junction unmatched. CDR3 loop: CASSRSGQEGSTNEKLFF. CDR3 coding DNA: TGCGCCAGCAGCAGATCGGGACAGGAAGGCTCAACTAATGAAAAACTGTTTTTT.

The chain joins TRBV7-2 to TRBJ2-3; D gene ambiguous. Trimming pared 2 bases from V and 1 base from J, leaving 4 bases between. CDR3 length equals 13 residues. CDR1 is SGHTA and CDR2 is FQGNSA in the germline V gene. CDR3 in amino acids: CASSLLGTDTQYF. In DNA, the CDR3 is TGTGCCAGCAGCTTATTAGGCACAGATACGCAGTATTTT.

The chain couples TRBV9 to TRBJ1-6, with D unclear. Per the germline V gene, CDR1 is SGDLS and CDR2 is YYNGEE. The V end lost 3 bases, the J end lost 10 bases, and 14 bases lay between the germline ends. The CDR3 loop spans 14 amino acids. The CDR3 here is CASSALRADSPLHF. In DNA, the CDR3 is TGTGCCAGCAGCGCGTTGAGGGCTGACTCACCCCTCCACTTT.

V is TRBV7-9 and J is TRBJ1-5, with D possibly being TRBD1 (5 bases). V shed 4 bases and J shed 4 bases, with 14 bases lying between them. The germline gives CDR1 SEHNR, CDR2 FQNEAQ (reference sequence). This CDR3 contains 15 residues. The DNA of the CDR3 is TGTGCCAGCAGCTACTCCGTGGGGCTAAATCAGCCCCAGCATTTT. The encoded protein is CASSYSVGLNQPQHF. The variable domain in full, with the rest retrieved from reference TRBV7-9 and TRBJ1-5, is DTGVSQNPRHKITKRGQNVTFRCDPISEHNRLYWYRQTLGQGPEFLTYFQNEAQLEKSRLLSDRFSAERPKGSFSTLEIQRTEQGDSAMYLCASSYSVGLNQPQHFGDGTRLSIL.

The V call is TRBV6-5, the J call TRBJ1-2; 7 bases map to TRBD1. Germline V gene data show CDR1 as MNHEY and CDR2 as SVGAGI. The CDR3 has 13 amino acids. The J segment lost 7 bases and the V segment lost 5 bases, leaving 7 bases of the junction unmatched. CDR3 region: CASSLQGGRGYTF. As DNA, the CDR3 is TGTGCCAGCAGTCTCCAGGGGGGTCGTGGCTACACCTTC.

The CDR3 loop reads CASSLVRDRGNSPLHF. In nucleotides, the CDR3 is TGTGCCAGCAGCTTAGTCCGGGACAGGGGCAATTCACCCCTCCACTTT. The rearrangement links TRBV7-9 to TRBJ1-6, with 10 bases that match TRBD1. V dropped 1 base and J dropped 7; count of bases not matched to a gene: 4. CDR1 is SEHNR and CDR2 is FQNEAQ in the germline V gene (reference sequence). The CDR3 length is 16 residues.

The chain has TRBV18 and TRBJ1-1; D perhaps matches TRBD1 (5 bases). V dropped 3 bases and J dropped 9 bases, with 14 bases sitting between them. Germline CDR1 KGHSH, CDR2 LQKENI. This CDR3 comprises 13 residues. This chain's CDR3 is CASSPEATAKAFF. The CDR3 DNA reads TGTGCCAGCTCACCCGAAGCGACAGCCAAAGCTTTCTTT. The whole variable domain, filled in from reference TRBV18 and TRBJ1-1, reads NAGVMQNPRHLVRRRGQEARLRCSPMKGHSHVYWYRQLPEEGLKFMVYLQKENIIDESGMPKERFSAEFPKEGPSILRIQQVVRGDSAAYFCASSPEATAKAFFGQGTRLTVV.

V and J are TRBV4-1 and TRBJ2-1; TRBD2 matches at 9 bases. Trimming at V came to 7 bases and at J to 6 bases, leaving 10 bases not matched to a gene. The germline V gene has CDR1 MGHRA and CDR2 YSYEKL. The CDR3 sequence is 15 residues long. The CDR3 nucleotides read TGCGCCAGCACCCCACCAGCGGGGGGTACCAATGAGCAGTTCTTC. Protein sequence: CASTPPAGGTNEQFF.

This clone occurred once. This chain connects TRBV11-2 to TRBJ1-3, with 7 bases identical to TRBD1. In germline, CDR1 is SGHAT, CDR2 FQNNGV. V lost 6 bases to trimming and J lost 2 bases; unmatched junction nucleotides: 10. This CDR3 spans 16 amino acids. As DNA, the CDR3 is TGTGCCAGCAGTTTTCTCCGGGACAGCACTGGAAACACCATATATTTT. The encoded protein is CASSFLRDSTGNTIYF.